This T cell receptor beta chain was sequenced for a study of graft-versus-host responses after intestinal transplantation. As for this clone: Its antigen remains unidentified.

Sequenced by immunoSEQ multiplex PCR; TCRdb stores in-frame clones only, minus some. The top ten clones hold around 0.18% of a sample with 80,000 to 100,000 clones, about 90% of them seen once. V was pared by 6 bases and J by 3 bases, with 12 bases between. CDR3 length equals 13 residues. Germline-derived CDR1 and CDR2 are MNHNS and SASEGT. The input for sequencing was unstimulated CD4+ T cells sorted from spleen or lymph node cells, taken before intestinal transplant. The receptor was derived from a human donor who received an intestinal transplant. V is TRBV6-1 and J is TRBJ2-7, with no clear D. CDR3: CASRISDFYEQYF. CDR3 nucleotide sequence: TGTGCCAGCAGAATCAGTGACTTCTACGAGCAGTACTTC.